The entry below gives a single T cell receptor (beta chain) sequence along with its context. Sequenced by immunoSEQ multiplex PCR; TCRdb stores in-frame clones only, minus some. The repertoire includes some 450,000 clones, less than 95% of them detected once, and about 4.4% sits in the top ten. Germline values: CDR1 SGHTA, CDR2 FQGTGA. The V end was cut by 1 base, the J end by 0 bases, with 7 bases between. The CDR3 loop spans 14 amino acids. The sample belongs to a study of Ad26.COV2.S vaccination and SARS-CoV-2 variants. Study-wide background: Intramuscularly, Ad26.COV2.S was given either once or twice, 56 days apart.

The treatment: roughly 20 received Ad26.COV2.S at low or high dose, single or two shots; five or six received placebo; per-sample allocation not given. The samples date from day 63 after the first vaccine or placebo injection. This rearrangement joins TRBV7-3 to TRBJ2-7; maybe TRBD1 (6 bases). Sequencing used peripheral blood, obtained in a trial of Ad26.COV2.S vaccine versus placebo. The clonotype was recovered from a person between 18 and 60 years old who received the Ad26.COV2.S COVID-19 vaccine or a placebo. This CDR3 is CASSLNRDSYEQYF. For the CDR3, the DNA is TGTGCCAGCAGCTTAAACAGGGACTCCTACGAGCAGTACTTC.